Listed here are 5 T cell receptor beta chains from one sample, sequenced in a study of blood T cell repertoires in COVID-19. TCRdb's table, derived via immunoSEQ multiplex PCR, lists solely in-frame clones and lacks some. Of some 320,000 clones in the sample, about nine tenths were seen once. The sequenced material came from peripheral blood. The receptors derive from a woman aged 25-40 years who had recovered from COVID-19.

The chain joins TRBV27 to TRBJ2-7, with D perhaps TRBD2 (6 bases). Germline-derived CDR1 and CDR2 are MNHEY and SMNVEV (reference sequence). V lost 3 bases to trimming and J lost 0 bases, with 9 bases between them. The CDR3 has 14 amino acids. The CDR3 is CASSFFSGSYEQYF. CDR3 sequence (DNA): TGTGCCAGCAGTTTTTTTAGCGGCTCCTACGAGCAGTACTTC.

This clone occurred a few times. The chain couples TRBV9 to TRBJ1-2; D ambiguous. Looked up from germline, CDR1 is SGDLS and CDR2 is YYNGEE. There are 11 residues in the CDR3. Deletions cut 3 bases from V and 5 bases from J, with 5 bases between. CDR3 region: CASSAYYGYTF. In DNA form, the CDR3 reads TGTGCCAGCAGCGCGTATTATGGCTACACCTTC.

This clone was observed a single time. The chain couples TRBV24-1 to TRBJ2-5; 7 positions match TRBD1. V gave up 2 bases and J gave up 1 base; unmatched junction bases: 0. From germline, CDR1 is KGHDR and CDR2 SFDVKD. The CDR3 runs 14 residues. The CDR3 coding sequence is TGTGCCACCAGTGATTGGGACAGCCAAGAGACCCAGTACTTC. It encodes CATSDWDSQETQYF.

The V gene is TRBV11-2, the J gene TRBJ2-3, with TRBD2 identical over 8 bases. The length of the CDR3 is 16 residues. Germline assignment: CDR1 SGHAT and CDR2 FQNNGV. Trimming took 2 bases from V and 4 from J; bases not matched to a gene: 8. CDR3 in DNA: TGTGCCAGCAGCTTAATCCGGGGGGGCTTACCAGATACGCAGTATTTT. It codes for CASSLIRGGLPDTQYF. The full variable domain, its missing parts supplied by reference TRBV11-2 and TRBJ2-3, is EAGVAQSPRYKIIEKRQSVAFWCNPISGHATLYWYQQILGQGPKLLIQFQNNGVVDDSQLPKDRFSAERLKGVDSTLKIQPAKLEDSAVYLCASSLIRGGLPDTQYFGPGTRLTVL.

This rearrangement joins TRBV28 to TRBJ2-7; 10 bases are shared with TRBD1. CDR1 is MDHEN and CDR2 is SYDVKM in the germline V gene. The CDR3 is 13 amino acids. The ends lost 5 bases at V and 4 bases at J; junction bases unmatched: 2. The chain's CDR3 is CASSDRGPYEQYF. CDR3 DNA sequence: TGTGCCAGCAGTGACAGGGGGCCTTACGAGCAGTACTTC.